The present T cell receptor (beta chain) was sequenced within a study of blood T cells in healthy people across ages. The sample holds a few counts of this clonotype. What it recognizes is unknown. Extraction yielded at least 5.5 micrograms of total RNA per sample. For the second PCR, which ran for about 6 to 11 cycles, a sample-barcoded 5' primer and a J-beta primer mix were used. The template-switch adaptor was a 5' adaptor with 12 random nucleotides. It tagged each cDNA molecule. MiXCR, run by TCRdb on the 5' RACE reads, gives a single entry per CDR3 protein. Of roughly 1.5 million distinct CDR3 sequences in the sample, less than 45% were seen once. Whole-study findings and limits: Donors of long life had a larger count of naive CD4+ cells and greater diversity than aged donors. Among T cells, TCR beta diversity per million cells dropped roughly linearly as age rose.

This CDR3 comprises 13 residues. V dropped 7 bases and J dropped 5; count of bases not matched to a gene: 6. Germline loops: CDR1 MNHEY, CDR2 SVGEGT. Sequencing input: blood. The clonotype comes from a woman between 18 and 30 years old in good health. V and J are TRBV6-2 or TRBV6-3 and TRBJ2-7; 9 bases fit TRBD2. CDR3 residues: CASNTPSGNEQYF. The DNA of the CDR3 is TGTGCCAGCAACACACCTAGCGGGAACGAGCAGTACTTC.